This T cell receptor (beta chain) was recovered during a study of CD8 T cells in ankylosing spondylitis. By quantitative 5'-RACE with molecular barcodes, the TCR beta libraries were made. TCRdb used MiXCR to reprocess the 5' RACE reads, holding one entry per CDR3 protein. The repertoire holds around 140,000 distinct CDR3 sequences, with approximately 10% as singletons. This clonotype was observed at least ten times. CDR1 is SGHRS and CDR2 is YFSETQ in the germline V gene. This CDR3 comprises 19 residues. V shed 7 bases, J shed 10 bases, and the junction held 21 bases outside the gene matches. Sequenced input: blood, either unsorted or a sorted T cell fraction (not recorded which). The clonotype originates from a female donor with ankylosing spondylitis or in good health (not recorded which). The chain carries TRBV5-1 and TRBJ2-3, with 16 bases lining up with TRBD2. The CDR3 DNA reads as TGCGCCAGCTACCTCACCGGGACTAGCGGGGGGGCTGCCGCATCTGCGCAGTATTTT. Translating it yields CASYLTGTSGGAAASAQYF.